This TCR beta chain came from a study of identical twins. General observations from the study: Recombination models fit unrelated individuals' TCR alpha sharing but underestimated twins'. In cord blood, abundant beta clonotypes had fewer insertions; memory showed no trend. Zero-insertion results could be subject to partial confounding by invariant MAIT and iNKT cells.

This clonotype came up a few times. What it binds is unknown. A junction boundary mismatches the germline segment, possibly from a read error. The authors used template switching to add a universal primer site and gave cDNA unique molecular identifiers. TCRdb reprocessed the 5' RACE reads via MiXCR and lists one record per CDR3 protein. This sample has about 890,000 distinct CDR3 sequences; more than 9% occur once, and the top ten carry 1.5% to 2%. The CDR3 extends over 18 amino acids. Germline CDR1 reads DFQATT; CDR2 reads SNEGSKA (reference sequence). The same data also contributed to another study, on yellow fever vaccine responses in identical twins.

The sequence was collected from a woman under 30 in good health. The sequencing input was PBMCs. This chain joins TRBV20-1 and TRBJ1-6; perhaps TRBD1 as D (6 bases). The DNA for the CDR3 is TGCTGTGCTAGAGGGCAGACTCCAGACAGGCTCTATAATTCACCCCTCCACTTT. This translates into CCARGQTPDRLYNSPLHF.